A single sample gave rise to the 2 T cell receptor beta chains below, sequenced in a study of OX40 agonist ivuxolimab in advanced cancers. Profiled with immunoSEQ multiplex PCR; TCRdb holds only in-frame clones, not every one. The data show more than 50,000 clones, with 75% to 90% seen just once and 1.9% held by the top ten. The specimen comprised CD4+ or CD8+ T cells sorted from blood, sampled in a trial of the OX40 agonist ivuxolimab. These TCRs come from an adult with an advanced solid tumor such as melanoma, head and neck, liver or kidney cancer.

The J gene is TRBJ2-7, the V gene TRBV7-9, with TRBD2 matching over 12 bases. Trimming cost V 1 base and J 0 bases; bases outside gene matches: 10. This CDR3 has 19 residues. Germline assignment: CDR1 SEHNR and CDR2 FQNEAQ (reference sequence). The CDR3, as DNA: TGTGCCAGCAGCTTAGAGACTAGCGGGGGCCTATCGATCTCCTACGAGCAGTACTTC. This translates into CASSLETSGGLSISYEQYF.

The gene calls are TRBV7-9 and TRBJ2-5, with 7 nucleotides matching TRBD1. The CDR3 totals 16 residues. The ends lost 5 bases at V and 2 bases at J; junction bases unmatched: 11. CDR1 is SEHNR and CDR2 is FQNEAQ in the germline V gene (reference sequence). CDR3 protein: CASSPTIGTVQETQYF. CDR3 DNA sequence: TGTGCCAGCAGCCCTACAATCGGGACAGTTCAAGAGACCCAGTACTTC.